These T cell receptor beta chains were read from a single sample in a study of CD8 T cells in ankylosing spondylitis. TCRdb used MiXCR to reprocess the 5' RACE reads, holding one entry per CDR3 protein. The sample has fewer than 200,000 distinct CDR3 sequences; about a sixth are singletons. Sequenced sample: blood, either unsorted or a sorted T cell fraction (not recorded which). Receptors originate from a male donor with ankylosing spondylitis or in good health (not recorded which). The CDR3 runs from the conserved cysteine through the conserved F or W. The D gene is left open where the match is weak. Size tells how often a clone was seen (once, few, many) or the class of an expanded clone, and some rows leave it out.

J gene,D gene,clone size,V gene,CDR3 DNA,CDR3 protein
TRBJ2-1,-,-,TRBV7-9,TGTGCCAGCAGCTTAGGCGGGACCTCCTACAATGAGCAGTTCTTC,CASSLGGTSYNEQFF
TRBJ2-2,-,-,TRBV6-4,TGTGCCAGCTCCCGGTCTTTTCCGAACACCGGGGAGCTGTTTTTT,CASSRSFPNTGELFF
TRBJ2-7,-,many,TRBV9,TGTGCCAGCAGCGTAGGACCATCCTACGAGCAGTACTTC,CASSVGPSYEQYF
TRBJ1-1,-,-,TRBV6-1,TGTGCCACCAGGACCGGGAGGGAGATGAACACTGAAGCTTTCTTT,CATRTGREMNTEAFF
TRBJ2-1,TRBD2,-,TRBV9,TGTGCCAGCAGCGTCCCGGGGACTAGCGGGAGCAATGAGCAGTTCTTC,CASSVPGTSGSNEQFF
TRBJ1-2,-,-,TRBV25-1,TGTGCCAGCAACCCCGCGGGCGGGTCGGCTGGCTACACCTTC,CASNPAGGSAGYTF
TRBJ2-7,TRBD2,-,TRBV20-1,TGCAGTGCTAGAGGCTGGACTAGCGGGAACTCCTACGAGCAGTACTTC,CSARGWTSGNSYEQYF
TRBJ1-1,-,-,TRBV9,TGTGCCAGCAGCGTACTGCAGAACACTGAAGCTTTCTTT,CASSVLQNTEAFF
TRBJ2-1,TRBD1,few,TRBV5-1,TGCGCCAGCAGCTTGCCGATGACAGGGGCCTACAATGAGCAGTTCTTC,CASSLPMTGAYNEQFF
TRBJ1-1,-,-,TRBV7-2,TGTGCCAGCAGCTTCGACAGGAGGAATCAAGCTTTCTTT,CASSFDRRNQAFF
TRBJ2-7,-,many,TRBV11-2,TGTGCCAGCAGCGCACAGTTGGGTTCCTACGAGCAGTACTTC,CASSAQLGSYEQYF
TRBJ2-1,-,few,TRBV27,TGTGCCAGCAGTTTCGGACGGGCCCCTAGAAATGAGCAGTTCTTC,CASSFGRAPRNEQFF
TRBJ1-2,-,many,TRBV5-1,TGCGCCAGCAGCTTGGCTCAGACAGGTCGGTCAGGTGGCTACACCTTC,CASSLAQTGRSGGYTF
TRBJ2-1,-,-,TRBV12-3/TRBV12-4,TGTGCCAGCAGTCTCAATGAGCAGTCCTTC,CASSLNEQSF
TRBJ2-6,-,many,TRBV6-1,TGTGCCAGCACCCAACGAGGGTACGGGGCCAACGTCCTGACTTTC,CASTQRGYGANVLTF
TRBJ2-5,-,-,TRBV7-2,TGTGCCAGCAGCTTATCGGCCCAGCAAGAGACCCAGTACTTC,CASSLSAQQETQYF
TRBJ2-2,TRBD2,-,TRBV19,TGTGCCAGTAGTGGCCCGGGACTAGGGTCCGGGGAGCTGTTTTTT,CASSGPGLGSGELFF
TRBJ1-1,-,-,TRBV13,TGTGCCAGCAGCCCCACCGGGGGGGGGGCGGACACTGAAGCTTTCTTT,CASSPTGGGADTEAFF
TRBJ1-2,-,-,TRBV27,TGTGCCAGCAGTTTATCTAAGTATGGCTACACCTTC,CASSLSKYGYTF
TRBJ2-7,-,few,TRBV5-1,TGCGCCAGCAGCTTGGTCGGGAGCTCCTACGAGCAGTACTTC,CASSLVGSSYEQYF
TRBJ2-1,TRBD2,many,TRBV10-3,TGTGCCATCACTATCAAGGGACTAGCGGACAATGAGCAGTTCTTC,CAITIKGLADNEQFF
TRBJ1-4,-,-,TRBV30,TGTGCCTGGAGTGCACAGTCAGCTAATGAAAAACTGTTTTTT,CAWSAQSANEKLFF
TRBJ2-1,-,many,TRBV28,TGTGCCAGCAGTTTAGGGACCTACAATGAGCAGTTCTTC,CASSLGTYNEQFF
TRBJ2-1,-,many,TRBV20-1,TGCAGTGCTAGTCACAGCAATGAGCAGTTCTTC,CSASHSNEQFF
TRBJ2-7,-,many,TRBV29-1,TGCAGCGTGGGGCTAGGGTATGAGCAGTACTTC,CSVGLGYEQYF
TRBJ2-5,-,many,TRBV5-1,TGCGCCAGCAGCTTGGGGACTGCAAAAGAGACCCAGTACTTC,CASSLGTAKETQYF
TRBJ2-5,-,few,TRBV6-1,TGTGCCGCCGGGCAGCAAGAGACCCAGTACTTC,CAAGQQETQYF
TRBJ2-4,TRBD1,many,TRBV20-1,TGCAGTGCTAGGACAGGGGGCGCTTCTACCAAAAACATTCAGTACTTC,CSARTGGASTKNIQYF
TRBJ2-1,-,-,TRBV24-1,TGTGCCACCAGGGGCGGGAACAATGAGCAGTTCTTC,CATRGGNNEQFF
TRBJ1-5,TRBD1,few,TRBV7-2,TGTGCCAGCAGCCCGGACAGGGCTAATCAGCCCCAGCATTTT,CASSPDRANQPQHF
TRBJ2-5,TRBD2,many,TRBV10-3,TGTGCCATCAGTGAGTCTCTAGCGGGGTCTAAAGAGACCCAGTACTTC,CAISESLAGSKETQYF
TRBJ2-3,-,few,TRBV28,TGTGCCAGCGGGGGAGCAGATACGCAGTATTTT,CASGGADTQYF
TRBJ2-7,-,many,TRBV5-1,TGCGCCAGCAGCTTGAACAGAGAGAGCTACGAGCAGTACTTC,CASSLNRESYEQYF
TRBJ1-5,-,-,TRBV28,TGTGCCAGCAGTTTAAGGGACACTAGCAATCAGCCCCAGCATTTT,CASSLRDTSNQPQHF
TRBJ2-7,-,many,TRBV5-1,TGCGCCAGCAGCACGGACCCTAAAACCTACGAGCAGTACTTC,CASSTDPKTYEQYF
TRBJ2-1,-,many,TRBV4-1,TGCGCCAGCAGCCCCCGACTAGTAAATGAGCAGTTCTTC,CASSPRLVNEQFF
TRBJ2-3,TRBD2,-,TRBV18,TGTACCAGCTCACCGTCCCCAGCGGGGTGGGGCACAGATACGCAGTATTTT,CTSSPSPAGWGTDTQYF
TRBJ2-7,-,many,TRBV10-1,TGCGCCAGCAGTGAGTCGGCCTCGTACGAGCAGTACTTC,CASSESASYEQYF
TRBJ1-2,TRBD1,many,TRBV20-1,TGCAGTGCTCTTTCGGACAGGGTGAACTATGGCTACACCTTC,CSALSDRVNYGYTF
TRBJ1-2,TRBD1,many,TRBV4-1,TGCGCCAGCAGACGACAGGGGAGTAACTATGGCTACACCTTC,CASRRQGSNYGYTF
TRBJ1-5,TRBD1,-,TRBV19,TGTGCCAGTAGTATAGATCTGGGACAGGGTACTTCTCAGCCCCAGCATTTT,CASSIDLGQGTSQPQHF
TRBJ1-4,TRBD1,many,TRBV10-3,TGTGCCACCATGGACAGGGTAGTCGGTAATGAAAAACTGTTTTTT,CATMDRVVGNEKLFF
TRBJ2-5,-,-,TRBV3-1,TGTGCCAGCAGCCAGGTCCCAGAGACCCAGTACTTC,CASSQVPETQYF
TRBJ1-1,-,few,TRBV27,TGTGCCAGCAGCCTTGATACCCGGAACACTGAAGCTTTCTTT,CASSLDTRNTEAFF
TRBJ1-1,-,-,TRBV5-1,TGCGCCAGCAGCTTCGCGGGTACTGAAGCTTTCTTT,CASSFAGTEAFF